This T cell receptor (beta chain) stems from a study of blood T cell repertoires in COVID-19. Study-wide background: Some COVID-19 samples were acute and others convalescent; all came from the United States, Italy and Spain. PBMCs, B-cell-depleted T cells, or T cells were the source of the cDNA or gDNA that made up the material.

CDR3 size: 16 residues. The V end was cut by 5 bases, the J end by 1 base, with 17 bases between. Per germline, CDR1 SGHAT and CDR2 FQNNGV. Data came from immunoSEQ multiplex PCR; TCRdb stores just in-frame clones and leaves some out. This table holds 380,000 or so clones, roughly 90% found once. The rearrangement links TRBV11-2 to TRBJ1-1, with a possible D match to TRBD1 (6 bases). The TCR comes from a man in his forties with acute or convalescent COVID-19. The sample consisted of peripheral blood. The CDR3 DNA is TGTGCCAGCAGCCGCGGAACAGGGAATTGGAACACTGAAGCTTTCTTT. Translated, it gives CASSRGTGNWNTEAFF. Together with reference TRBV11-2 and TRBJ1-1, the CDR3 gives the full variable domain: EAGVAQSPRYKIIEKRQSVAFWCNPISGHATLYWYQQILGQGPKLLIQFQNNGVVDDSQLPKDRFSAERLKGVDSTLKIQPAKLEDSAVYLCASSRGTGNWNTEAFFGQGTRLTVV.